Listed here are 15 T cell receptor beta chains from one sample, sequenced in a study of T cells after posttransplantation cyclophosphamide (dated by TCRdb to between 2015 and 2016). Library method: the immunoSEQ multiplex PCR assay. The table comes from immuneACCESS by way of TCRdb, which keeps in-frame sequences with V and J called. Part of the clones is missing from these tables; in studies checked, under half for an unresolved V gene and the rest for unknown reasons. The sample comprises around 30,000 clones, and every one was counted more than once. The ten largest clonotypes hold 2.5% to 3.5% of the sample. Sequenced sample: PBMCs. These receptors were taken from a woman aged 55-69 years in good health, CMV-negative, and a related stem cell transplant donor.

This clone was counted many times. The chain employs TRBV28 and TRBJ2-5; TRBD1 matches 10 bases. CDR1 and CDR2 from the germline V gene are MDHEN and SYDVKM. The CDR3 length is 16 residues. V shed 3 bases, J shed 4 bases, and the junction held 8 bases outside the gene matches. CDR3 DNA sequence: TGTGCCAGCAGTTTCCCTCGGACAGGGGGAGGAGAGACCCAGTACTTC. Encoded protein: CASSFPRTGGGETQYF.

CDR3 DNA sequence: TGTGCCTGGGACCGGGCGCAGGGATATCCTGGGGCCAACGTCCTGACTTTC. Protein product: CAWDRAQGYPGANVLTF. This chain joins TRBV30 and TRBJ2-6; a possible D gene is TRBD1 (5 bases). The V end lost 5 bases, the J end lost 2 bases, and 19 bases lay between the germline ends. Germline loops: CDR1 GTSNPN, CDR2 SVGIG (reference sequence). The CDR3 spans 17 residues.

There are many counts of this clone. The chain has TRBV19 and TRBJ1-5, with D possibly TRBD1 on 6 matching bases. Germline V lookup: CDR1 LNHDA, CDR2 SQIVND (reference sequence). Trimming left V 6 bases short and J 4 bases short, with 13 bases between. The CDR3 runs to 14 residues. The CDR3 protein is CASREGVTNQPQHF. As DNA, the CDR3 is TGTGCCAGTAGGGAGGGGGTTACGAATCAGCCCCAGCATTTT.

At least ten counts were recorded for this clone. CDR3 DNA: TGTGCCAGCAGTCCGACTAGCGGAAACTACGAGCAGTACTTC. Encoded protein: CASSPTSGNYEQYF. This sequence joins TRBV27 and TRBJ2-7; 9 bases are a match to TRBD2. CDR3 length: 14 amino acids. J gave up 3 bases and V 5 bases, and 5 bases lay outside the gene matches. Germline CDR1 reads MNHEY; CDR2 reads SMNVEV (reference sequence).

This clone was seen many times. The gene calls are TRBV19 and TRBJ1-2; D might be TRBD1 (6 bases). The CDR3 covers 12 residues. The V and J ends lost 7 bases and 6 bases respectively, with 12 bases between them. Germline V gives CDR1 LNHDA, CDR2 SQIVND (reference sequence). In nucleotides, the CDR3 is TGTGCCAGTATTGACAGGAGGGATGGCTACACCTTC. This translates into CASIDRRDGYTF.

This clone has a count of ten or more. The J gene is TRBJ1-2, the V gene TRBV6-2 or TRBV6-3; weak D call: TRBD1 (5 bases). The germline V and J ends were trimmed by 5 bases and 4 bases, with 17 bases remaining between them. The CDR3 is 15 amino acids. Germline-derived CDR1 and CDR2 are MNHEY and SVGEGT. CDR3 in DNA: TGTGCCAGCAGTGCCCAGGGAGCCCGTCTCTATGGCTACACCTTC. This gives the protein CASSAQGARLYGYTF.

This clone was seen ten or more times. The chain carries TRBV30 and TRBJ2-1; D is unclear. V lost 3 bases and J lost 3, with 18 bases in between. This CDR3 spans 16 amino acids. Germline V gene data show CDR1 as GTSNPN and CDR2 as SVGIG (reference sequence). DNA of the CDR3: TGTGCCTGGAGCCTCTCGCGGAGCTCGGGCTACAATGAGCAGTTCTTC. Residues: CAWSLSRSSGYNEQFF.

This clone was seen ten or more times. This chain joins TRBV12-3 or TRBV12-4 and TRBJ2-6; tentative D call: TRBD1 (5 bases). Between the trimmed V and J ends, which lost 6 bases and 0 bases, there was a span of 12 bases. This CDR3 is 16 amino acids long. The CDR3 nucleotides are TGTGCCAGCAGGCCCAGACAGAGCTCTGGGGCCAACGTCCTGACTTTC. Translating it yields CASRPRQSSGANVLTF.

This chain uses TRBV6-2 or TRBV6-3 with TRBJ2-1; unclear D gene. This CDR3 contains 17 residues. V lost 2 bases to trimming and J lost 3 bases, with 17 bases between them. Per germline, CDR1 MNHEY and CDR2 SVGEGT. The CDR3: CASSYQPGDLNYNEQFF. The CDR3, as DNA: TGTGCCAGCAGTTACCAACCCGGTGACTTAAACTACAATGAGCAGTTCTTC.

The V call is TRBV7-2, the J call TRBJ2-7; TRBD2 matches 9 bases. This CDR3 contains 17 residues. From germline, CDR1 is SGHTA and CDR2 FQGNSA. V shed 0 bases, J shed 2 bases, and the junction held 8 bases outside the gene matches. In DNA, the CDR3 is TGTGCCAGCAGCTTAGCTTCCCTAGCGGGACCCCCCTACGAGCAGTACTTC. Encoded protein: CASSLASLAGPPYEQYF.

There are many counts of this clone. The rearrangement uses TRBV7-9 and TRBJ1-2; 9 bases map to TRBD1. Germline CDR1 SEHNR, CDR2 FQNEAQ (reference sequence). Trimming removed 3 bases from V and 3 bases from J; junction bases left unmatched: 2. The CDR3 totals 14 residues. The CDR3 reads CASSLTGGDYGYTF. The CDR3 nucleotides read TGTGCCAGCAGCTTGACAGGGGGAGACTATGGCTACACCTTC. Complete variable domain (other parts from reference TRBV7-9 and TRBJ1-2): DTGVSQNPRHKITKRGQNVTFRCDPISEHNRLYWYRQTLGQGPEFLTYFQNEAQLEKSRLLSDRFSAERPKGSFSTLEIQRTEQGDSAMYLCASSLTGGDYGYTFGSGTRLTVV.

This clone was counted at least ten times. The chain has TRBV29-1 and TRBJ2-1; 9 bases match TRBD2. Germline loops: CDR1 SQVTM, CDR2 ANQGSEA. Losses at the gene ends were 3 bases for V and 7 bases for J; bases not matched to a gene: 7. The CDR3 contains 14 residues. For the CDR3, the DNA is TGCAGCGTTGAGTTTGGTAGCGGGAGTAATGAGCAGTTCTTC. Encoded protein: CSVEFGSGSNEQFF.

The genes are TRBV30 and TRBJ1-2, with TRBD1 identical over 7 bases. CDR3 length: 11 amino acids. J gave up 6 bases and V 5 bases, and 3 bases lay outside the gene matches. CDR1 GTSNPN and CDR2 SVGIG come from the germline V gene (reference sequence). CDR3 coding DNA: TGTGCCTGGGACAGGGTTGATGGCTACACCTTC. Translated: CAWDRVDGYTF.

The gene calls are TRBV18 and TRBJ1-1; D possibly corresponds to TRBD1 (5 bases). Germline lookup yields CDR1 KGHSH and CDR2 LQKENI. The ends were cut back, 5 bases at V and 1 base at J, with 23 bases in the middle. The CDR3 is made up of 18 amino acids. CDR3 DNA sequence: TGTGCCAGCTCAACCCGACCTCCAGGGCTAACGGAGAACACTGAAGCTTTCTTT. The encoded protein is CASSTRPPGLTENTEAFF. Full variable domain (outside the CDR3, taken from reference TRBV18 and TRBJ1-1): NAGVMQNPRHLVRRRGQEARLRCSPMKGHSHVYWYRQLPEEGLKFMVYLQKENIIDESGMPKERFSAEFPKEGPSILRIQQVVRGDSAAYFCASSTRPPGLTENTEAFFGQGTRLTVV.

This clone was found many times. The V gene is TRBV9, the J gene TRBJ2-6, with 14 bases lining up with TRBD2. CDR1 is SGDLS, CDR2 YYNGEE, per germline. J gave up 9 bases and V 3 bases, and 11 bases lay outside the gene matches. The CDR3 sequence is 18 residues long. Written as DNA, the CDR3 is TGTGCCAGCAGCGGGGCGAGACTAGCGGGAGGGCTCGTCAACGTCCTGACTTTC. Encoded protein: CASSGARLAGGLVNVLTF. The entire variable domain, with the rest obtained from reference TRBV9 and TRBJ2-6, is as follows: DSGVTQTPKHLITATGQRVTLRCSPRSGDLSVYWYQQSLDQGLQFLIQYYNGEERAKGNILERFSAQQFPDLHSELNLSSLELGDSALYFCASSGARLAGGLVNVLTFGAGSRLTVL.